The rows below give T cell receptor beta chains drawn from one sample of a study of T cells after yellow fever vaccination. TCRdb recomputed calls from the 5' RACE reads with MiXCR, one row per CDR3 protein. The sample includes 120,000 or so distinct CDR3 sequences, 15% of them seen just once. Material: CD8+ T cells sorted from PBMCs, obtained 5 days after the yellow fever booster vaccination. Source of these receptors: a man between 18 and 29 years old who received the YFV17D yellow fever vaccine. Both conserved end residues are trimmed from each CDR3. Each record gives: V gene, D gene, J gene, CDR3 length, CDR3 protein. D genes are given only for firm matches.

>TRBV6-2/TRBV6-3|TRBD2|TRBJ2-7|11
ASRGLAGDEQY
>TRBV7-9|TRBD2|TRBJ2-7|12
ASSLAGGEREQY
>TRBV27|TRBD1|TRBJ1-5|13
ASGDGTGINQPQH
>TRBV5-1|TRBD1|TRBJ2-7|13
ASSHPGQGHYEQY
>TRBV7-7|-|TRBJ2-2|13
ASRRGQSNTGELF
>TRBV9|TRBD1|TRBJ1-2|12
ASSSRTGTGGYT
>TRBV7-8|-|TRBJ1-1|10
ASSLREVEAF
>TRBV7-8|TRBD2|TRBJ2-5|13
ASSPGASGQETQY
>TRBV7-2|-|TRBJ2-1|12
ASSLPSLYNEQF
>TRBV10-3|-|TRBJ2-2|12
AISSGANTGELF
>TRBV29-1|-|TRBJ1-6|11
SAKTGDGSPLH
>TRBV4-1|-|TRBJ2-1|11
ASGMPLYNEQF
>TRBV29-1|TRBD2|TRBJ2-1|11
SVASGGYNEQF
>TRBV7-9|TRBD1|TRBJ2-6|17
ASSPQIGQVNSGANVLT
>TRBV2|TRBD2|TRBJ2-3|14
ASSEKYWLAADTQY
>TRBV6-2/TRBV6-3|-|TRBJ2-1|9
ASSRLTEQF
>TRBV7-9|-|TRBJ1-1|13
ASSPRTASNLEAF
>TRBV15|-|TRBJ2-1|12
ATSVPPGDDEQF
>TRBV5-1|-|TRBJ2-2|10
ATYQDTGELF
>TRBV6-5|TRBD1|TRBJ2-5|12
ASSDRGHGETQY
>TRBV5-5|TRBD1|TRBJ2-6|13
ASGDRGPGANVLT
>TRBV21-1|-|TRBJ2-7|14
ASSEGTGGGFYEQY
>TRBV4-1|TRBD2|TRBJ2-1|13
ASSQAAGVYNEQF
>TRBV5-1|-|TRBJ2-7|13
ASRMTTGTIYEQY
>TRBV7-6|TRBD1|TRBJ1-3|15
ASSPQPGQGLGNTIY
>TRBV12-3/TRBV12-4|-|TRBJ2-2|12
ASSLGTPTGELF
>TRBV20-1|TRBD2|TRBJ2-3|15
SATPQRGSQHTDTQY
>TRBV5-1|-|TRBJ1-1|13
ASSAWGGTNTEAF
>TRBV19|-|TRBJ2-1|12
ASMHPSSYNEQF
>TRBV7-9|-|TRBJ1-5|14
ASSLESGYSNQPQH
>TRBV5-1|TRBD2|TRBJ2-3|13
ASSFLGRDGNTQY
>TRBV20-1|TRBD2|TRBJ2-2|14
SARDGLAGDTGELF
>TRBV7-8|-|TRBJ1-5|15
ASSAARPGLSNQPQH
>TRBV19|-|TRBJ1-6|13
ASSITGRDKAPLH
>TRBV28|-|TRBJ2-5|12
ASSLLANQETQY
>TRBV6-1|TRBD2|TRBJ2-2|13
ASSGTSGGVGELF
>TRBV12-3/TRBV12-4|-|TRBJ2-1|13
ASSISSGGYNEQF